The following is a T cell receptor (beta chain) sequence with its context. While infection was still active, Seattle patients were enrolled and then followed longitudinally. The source of the sample is a study of blood T cell repertoires in COVID-19. Study context: PBMCs, B-cell-depleted T cells, or T cells provided the cDNA or gDNA that made up the material.

Assay: immunoSEQ multiplex PCR; the TCRdb copy retains only in-frame clones and omits some. This sample has roughly 120,000 clones, with 85% to 90% found just once. V gave up 3 bases and J gave up 8 bases, with 20 bases separating them. The CDR3 is 15 amino acids. The germline V gene encodes CDR1 SGHRS and CDR2 YFSETQ. This sequence was found in a woman older than 75 with COVID-19, enrolled during active disease. This chain uses TRBV5-1 with TRBJ1-2, with D possibly TRBD1 on 5 matching bases. Sequencing was done on a sample of peripheral blood. CDR3: CASSSSTTGDEGYTF. CDR3 DNA sequence: TGCGCCAGCAGCTCCTCGACCACAGGCGATGAAGGCTACACCTTC. Full variable domain (rest looked up from reference TRBV5-1 and TRBJ1-2): KAGVTQTPRYLIKTRGQQVTLSCSPISGHRSVSWYQQTPGQGLQFLFEYFSETQRNKGNFPGRFSGRQFSNSRSEMNVSTLELGDSALYLCASSSSTTGDEGYTFGSGTRLTVV.